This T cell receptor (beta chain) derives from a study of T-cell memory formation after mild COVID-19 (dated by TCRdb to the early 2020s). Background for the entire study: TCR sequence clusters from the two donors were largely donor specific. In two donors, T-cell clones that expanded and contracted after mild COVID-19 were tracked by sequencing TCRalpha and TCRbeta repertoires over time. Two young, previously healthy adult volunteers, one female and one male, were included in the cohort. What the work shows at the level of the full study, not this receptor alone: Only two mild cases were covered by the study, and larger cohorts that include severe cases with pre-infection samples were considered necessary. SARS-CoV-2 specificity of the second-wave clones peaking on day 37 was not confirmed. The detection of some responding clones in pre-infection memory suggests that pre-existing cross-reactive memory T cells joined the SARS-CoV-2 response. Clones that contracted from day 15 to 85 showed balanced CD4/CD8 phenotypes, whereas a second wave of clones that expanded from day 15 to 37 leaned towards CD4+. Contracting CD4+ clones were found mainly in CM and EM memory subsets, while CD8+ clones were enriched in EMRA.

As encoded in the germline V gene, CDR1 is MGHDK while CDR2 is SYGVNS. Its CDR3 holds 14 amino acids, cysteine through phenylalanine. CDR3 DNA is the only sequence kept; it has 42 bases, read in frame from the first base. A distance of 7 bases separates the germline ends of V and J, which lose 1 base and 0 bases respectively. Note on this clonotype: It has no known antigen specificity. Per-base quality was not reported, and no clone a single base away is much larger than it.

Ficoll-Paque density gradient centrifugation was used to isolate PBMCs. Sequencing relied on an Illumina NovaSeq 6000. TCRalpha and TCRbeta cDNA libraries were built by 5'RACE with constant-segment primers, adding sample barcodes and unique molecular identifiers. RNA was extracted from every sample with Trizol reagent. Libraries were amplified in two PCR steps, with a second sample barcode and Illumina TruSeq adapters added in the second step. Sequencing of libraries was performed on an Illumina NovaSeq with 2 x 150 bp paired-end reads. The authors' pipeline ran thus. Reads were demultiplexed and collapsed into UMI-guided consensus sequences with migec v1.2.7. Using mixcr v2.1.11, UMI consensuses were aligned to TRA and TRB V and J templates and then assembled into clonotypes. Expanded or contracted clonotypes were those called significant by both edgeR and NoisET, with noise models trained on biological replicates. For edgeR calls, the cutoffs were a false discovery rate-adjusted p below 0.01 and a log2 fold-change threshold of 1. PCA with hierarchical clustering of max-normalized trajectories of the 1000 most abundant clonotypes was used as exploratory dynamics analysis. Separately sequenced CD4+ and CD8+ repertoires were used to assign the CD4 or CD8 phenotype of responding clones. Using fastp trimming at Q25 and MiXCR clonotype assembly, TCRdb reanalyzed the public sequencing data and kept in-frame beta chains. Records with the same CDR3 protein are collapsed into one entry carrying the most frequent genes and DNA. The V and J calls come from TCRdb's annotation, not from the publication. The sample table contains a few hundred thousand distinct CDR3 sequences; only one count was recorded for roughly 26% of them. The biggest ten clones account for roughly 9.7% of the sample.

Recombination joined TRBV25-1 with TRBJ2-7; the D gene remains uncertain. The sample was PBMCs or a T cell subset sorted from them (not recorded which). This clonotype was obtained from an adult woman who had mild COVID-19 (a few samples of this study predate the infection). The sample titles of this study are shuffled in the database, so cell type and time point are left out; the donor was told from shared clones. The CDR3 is CASSEFKTSYEQYF. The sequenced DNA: TGTGCCAGCAGTGAATTTAAGACCTCCTACGAGCAGTACTTC.